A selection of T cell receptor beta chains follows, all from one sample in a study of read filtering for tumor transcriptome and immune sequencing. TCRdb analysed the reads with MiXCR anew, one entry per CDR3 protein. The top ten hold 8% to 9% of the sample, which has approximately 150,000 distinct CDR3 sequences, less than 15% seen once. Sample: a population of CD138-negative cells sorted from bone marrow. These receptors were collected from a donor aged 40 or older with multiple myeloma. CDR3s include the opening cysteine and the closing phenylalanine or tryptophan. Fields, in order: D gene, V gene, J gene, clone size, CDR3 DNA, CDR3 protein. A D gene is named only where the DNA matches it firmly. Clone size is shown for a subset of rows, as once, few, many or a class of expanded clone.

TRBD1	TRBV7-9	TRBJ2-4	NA	TGTGCCAGCAGCTTAGCGGGGACAGGCAAAAACATTCAGTACTTC	CASSLAGTGKNIQYF
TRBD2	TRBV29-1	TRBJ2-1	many	TGCAGCGTTCGACCCACTAGCGCGAGCTCCTACAATGAGCAGTTCTTC	CSVRPTSASSYNEQFF
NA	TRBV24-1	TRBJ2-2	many	TGTGCCACCAGTGATTTCCGGGGTGGGGAGCTGTTTTTT	CATSDFRGGELFF
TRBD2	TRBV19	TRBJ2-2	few	TGTGCCAGCGCGAGGGATCTAGCGGGAGAAGGCACCGGGGAGCTGTTTTTT	CASARDLAGEGTGELFF
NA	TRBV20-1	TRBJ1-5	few	TGCAGTGCTAGAGAACCCTGGAGCAATCAGCCCCAGCATTTT	CSAREPWSNQPQHF
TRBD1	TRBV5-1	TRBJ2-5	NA	TGCGCCAGTAGCGTGGACAGGGGGCTGGAAGAGACCCAGTACTTC	CASSVDRGLEETQYF
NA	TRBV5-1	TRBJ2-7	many	TGCGCCAGCAGCTTGGAGGGACCCTACGAGCAGTACTTC	CASSLEGPYEQYF
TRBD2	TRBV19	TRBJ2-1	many	TGTGCCAGTAGTATAGGTGAGCGGGAGGAACACAATGAGCAGTTCTTC	CASSIGEREEHNEQFF
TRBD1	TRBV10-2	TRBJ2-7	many	TGCGCCAGCACCCCGGCGGGACAGGGTAGCGAGCAGTACTTC	CASTPAGQGSEQYF
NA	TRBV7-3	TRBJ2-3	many	TGTGCCAGCAGCTCCCCTGGGATAGCTGAGGCCCCTTCGAGCACAGATACGCAGTATTTT	CASSSPGIAEAPSSTDTQYF
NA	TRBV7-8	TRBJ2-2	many	TGTGCCAGCAGCTGGAGGGGAGCGGGTACGAACACCGGGGAGCTGTTTTTT	CASSWRGAGTNTGELFF
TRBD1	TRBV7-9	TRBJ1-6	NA	TGTGCCAGCAGCACAAGCCCGACAGGGGCCAAATCACCCCTCCACTTT	CASSTSPTGAKSPLHF
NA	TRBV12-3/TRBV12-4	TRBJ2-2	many	TGTGCCAGCAGTTTAGGGACACAGATCGGGGAGCTGTTTTTT	CASSLGTQIGELFF
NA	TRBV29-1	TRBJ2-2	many	TGCAGCGTTACAGGGCTCACCGGGGAGCTGTTTTTT	CSVTGLTGELFF
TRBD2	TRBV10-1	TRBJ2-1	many	TGCGCCAGCAGCCGAGTGCGGGAGGGCAATGAGCAGTTCTTC	CASSRVREGNEQFF
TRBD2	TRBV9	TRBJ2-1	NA	TGTGCCAGCAGCGTAGCGAGCGGGGATGAGCAGTTCTTC	CASSVASGDEQFF
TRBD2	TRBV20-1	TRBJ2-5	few	TGCAGTGCCCAGATCCCCGGGACTAGTGGGGAGACCCAGTACTTC	CSAQIPGTSGETQYF
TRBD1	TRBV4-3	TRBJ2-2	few	TGCGCCAGCAGCCCCCCCCGGGGGACAGGGGGTTACACCGGGGAGCTGTTTTTT	CASSPPRGTGGYTGELFF
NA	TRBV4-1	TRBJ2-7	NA	TGCGCCAGCAGCCAAGAGGTAGCGAAGACCTACGAGCAGTACTTC	CASSQEVAKTYEQYF
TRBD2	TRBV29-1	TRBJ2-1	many	TGCAGCGTTGGTAGCGGGGTCTACAATGAGCAGTTCTTC	CSVGSGVYNEQFF
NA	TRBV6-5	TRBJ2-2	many	TGTGCCAGCAGTTACGGGCAGACCGGGGAGCTGTTTTTT	CASSYGQTGELFF
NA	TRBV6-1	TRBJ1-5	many	TGTGCCAGCAGTGTTAGTGGAGGAGGGCCCCAGCATTTT	CASSVSGGGPQHF
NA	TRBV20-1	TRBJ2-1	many	TGCAGTCCCCGTAGGGGTTACAATGAGCAGTTCTTC	CSPRRGYNEQFF
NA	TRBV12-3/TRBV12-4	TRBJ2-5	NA	TGTGCCAGCAGTCCAGATGTGGAGACCCAGTACTTC	CASSPDVETQYF
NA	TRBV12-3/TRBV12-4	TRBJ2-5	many	TGTGCCAGCACCTTCCGGACGGGGCAAGAGACCCAGTACTTC	CASTFRTGQETQYF
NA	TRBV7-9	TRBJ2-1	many	TGTGCCAGCAGCGCGACCGGCAGGAGCGGGTTTTACAATGAGCAGTTCTTC	CASSATGRSGFYNEQFF
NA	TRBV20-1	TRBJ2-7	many	TGCAGTGCTAGAGATTTTGGGAGGAAACCCTACGAGCAGTACTTC	CSARDFGRKPYEQYF
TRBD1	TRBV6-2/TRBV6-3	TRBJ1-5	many	TGTGCCAGCAGTGGCGGACAGGGGAGGCAGCCCCAGCATTTT	CASSGGQGRQPQHF
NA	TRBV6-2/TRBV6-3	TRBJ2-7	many	TGTGCCAGTTCTAGGTTGGGGGAGCAGTACTTC	CASSRLGEQYF
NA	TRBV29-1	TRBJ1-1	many	TGCAGCGTCTTTCCGGACTTAAACTCTGAAGCTTTCTTT	CSVFPDLNSEAFF
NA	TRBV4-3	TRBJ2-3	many	TGCGCCAGCAGCCAAATCTACCGGGACCTTATAAGTACAGATACGCAGTATTTT	CASSQIYRDLISTDTQYF
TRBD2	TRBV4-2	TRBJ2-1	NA	TGCGCCAGCAGCCCCCGGACTAGAGGACTGTTCTTC	CASSPRTRGLFF
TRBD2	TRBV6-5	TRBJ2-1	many	TGTGCCAGCAGTTTCGGGCGGGGCGGGAGCTCCTACAATGAGCAGTTCTTC	CASSFGRGGSSYNEQFF
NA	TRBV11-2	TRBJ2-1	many	TGTGCCAGCAGCTTGGATCTTTCCTACAATGAGCAGTTCTTC	CASSLDLSYNEQFF
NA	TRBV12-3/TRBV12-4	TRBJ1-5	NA	TGTGCCAGCAGTTTAACAGGCTTTTATAGCAATCAGCCCCAGCATTTT	CASSLTGFYSNQPQHF
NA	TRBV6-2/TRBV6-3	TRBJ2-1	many	TGTGCCAGCAGCCCTCAGGGAGCGACTGAGCAGTTCTTC	CASSPQGATEQFF
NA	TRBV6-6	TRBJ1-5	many	TGTGCCAGCAGCGACCGAGGCAATCAGCCCCAGCATTTT	CASSDRGNQPQHF
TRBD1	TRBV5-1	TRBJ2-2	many	TGCGCCAGCAGAGGTATAACGGGACAGCTTAACACCGGGGAGCTGTTTTTT	CASRGITGQLNTGELFF
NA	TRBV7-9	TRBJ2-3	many	TGTGCCAGCAGCCCCAACTTGGGAGAGTCCGTTACGCAGTATTTT	CASSPNLGESVTQYF
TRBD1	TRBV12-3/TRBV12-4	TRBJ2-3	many	TGTGCCAGCAGTTTGGAGACAGGGTCCTACACAGATACGCAGTATTTT	CASSLETGSYTDTQYF